A single sample gave rise to the 10 T cell receptor beta chains below, sequenced in a study of cytomegalovirus exposure and HLA in healthy donors. The PCR was carried out with 60 Vbeta primers and 13 Jbeta primers. Sequencing was performed with immunoSEQ multiplex PCR; in TCRdb, only in-frame clones are kept and a portion is missing. The sample has approximately 280,000 clones, 70% to 90% seen once. The sequenced material came from PBMCs. The receptor set was obtained from a young woman in good health and CMV-seronegative.

The chain employs TRBV7-9 and TRBJ2-2; perhaps TRBD1 as D (5 bases). V lost 6 bases and J lost 4, with 9 bases in between. CDR1 is SEHNR and CDR2 is FQNEAQ in the germline V gene (reference sequence). CDR3 length: 13 amino acids. This CDR3 is CASSSRVTGELFF. The CDR3 nucleotides read TGTGCCAGCAGTTCCAGGGTCACCGGGGAGCTGTTTTTT.

The chain is built from TRBV19 and TRBJ1-1; 8 bases are shared with TRBD1. V gave up 2 bases and J gave up 4 bases; unmatched junction bases: 15. Per germline, CDR1 LNHDA and CDR2 SQIVND (reference sequence). CDR3 size: 18 residues. For the CDR3, the DNA is TGTGCCAGTAGTATATTCAAATTGGGACAGGCTAAGGGCACTGAAGCTTTCTTT. It specifies CASSIFKLGQAKGTEAFF.

The rearrangement joins TRBV5-1 to TRBJ2-1, with 11 bases lining up with TRBD2. The CDR3 has 16 residues. Germline V CDR1 and CDR2: SGHRS, YFSETQ. The V gene end was trimmed by 3 bases and the J gene end by 4 bases; junction bases not matched to a gene: 6. The CDR3 is CASSSIIAGGYNEQFF. The CDR3 DNA is TGCGCCAGCAGCTCCATAATAGCGGGGGGGTACAATGAGCAGTTCTTC.

This chain uses TRBV5-1 with TRBJ2-2; 9 bases line up with TRBD1. J was trimmed by 4 bases and V by 4 bases; bases with no gene match: 5. The CDR3 loop spans 15 amino acids. Per the germline V gene, CDR1 is SGHRS and CDR2 is YFSETQ. In nucleotides, the CDR3 is TGCGCCAGCAGCACGGGACAGGGCGGCACCGGGGAGCTGTTTTTT. This sequence encodes CASSTGQGGTGELFF.

This sequence joins TRBV7-9 and TRBJ1-3, with no clear D. This CDR3 has 11 residues. Trimming removed 9 bases at V and 12 bases at J, with 15 bases between. Germline CDR1 SEHNR, CDR2 FQNEAQ (reference sequence). The CDR3 nucleotides are TGTGCCAGTTCCTCAACTGATGTCATATATTTT. Its translation is CASSSTDVIYF.

V usage is TRBV19 and J usage is TRBJ2-2, with a possible D match to TRBD1 (6 bases). V was trimmed by 6 bases and J by 6 bases, leaving 17 bases between them. This CDR3 spans 15 amino acids. CDR1 and CDR2 from the germline V gene are LNHDA and SQIVND (reference sequence). The DNA of the CDR3 is TGTGCCAGTAGCCGCCGGGACACCGGCCCCGGGGAGCTGTTTTTT. Protein sequence: CASSRRDTGPGELFF.

This clone came up once. J is TRBJ2-1 and V is TRBV30; 9 bases match TRBD1. The CDR3 extends over 17 amino acids. V lost 3 bases and J lost 10; bases outside the gene matches: 19. The germline gives CDR1 GTSNPN, CDR2 SVGIG (reference sequence). The CDR3 region has the DNA TGTGCCTGGAGAGCCGGGGGACCGGGACAGGGTTCGAGAGAGCAGTTCTTC. This gives the protein CAWRAGGPGQGSREQFF.

Details on this clone: An end of the junction does not agree with germline; a read error may underlie this. The same CDR3 also results from other DNA sequences found in this sample. The chain uses TRBV5-1 and TRBJ1-6; D is unresolved. This CDR3 region has 13 residues. CDR1 is SGHRS and CDR2 is YFSETQ in the germline V gene. The CDR3 loop is CASSLDLNSPLHF. CDR3 in DNA: TGCGCCAGCAGCTTGGATCTTAATTCCCCCCTCCACTTT. The whole variable domain, filled in from reference TRBV5-1 and TRBJ1-6, reads KAGVTQTPRYLIKTRGQQVTLSCSPISGHRSVSWYQQTPGQGLQFLFEYFSETQRNKGNFPGRFSGRQFSNSRSEMNVSTLELGDSALYLCASSLDLNSPLHFGNGTRLTVT.

The J gene is TRBJ2-2, the V gene TRBV30, with a possible D match to TRBD1 (6 bases). V dropped 2 bases and J dropped 5 bases, with 15 bases sitting between them. The CDR3 extends over 15 amino acids. Germline-derived CDR1 and CDR2 are GTSNPN and SVGIG (reference sequence). This CDR3 reads CAWSIDRRKTGELFF. The CDR3 nucleotides read TGTGCCTGGAGTATAGACAGGCGAAAAACCGGGGAGCTGTTTTTT.

This clone has just one count. This rearrangement joins TRBV2 to TRBJ2-1; TRBD2 aligns across 9 bases. The CDR3 has 14 residues. V was clipped by 2 bases and J by 11 bases; unmatched bases: 7. Germline V gene data show CDR1 as SNHLY and CDR2 as FYNNEI. Here the CDR3 DNA reads TGTGCCAGCAGTGAAAGGAGTAGCGGGGGCCAGCAGTTCTTC. Translated, it gives CASSERSSGGQQFF.